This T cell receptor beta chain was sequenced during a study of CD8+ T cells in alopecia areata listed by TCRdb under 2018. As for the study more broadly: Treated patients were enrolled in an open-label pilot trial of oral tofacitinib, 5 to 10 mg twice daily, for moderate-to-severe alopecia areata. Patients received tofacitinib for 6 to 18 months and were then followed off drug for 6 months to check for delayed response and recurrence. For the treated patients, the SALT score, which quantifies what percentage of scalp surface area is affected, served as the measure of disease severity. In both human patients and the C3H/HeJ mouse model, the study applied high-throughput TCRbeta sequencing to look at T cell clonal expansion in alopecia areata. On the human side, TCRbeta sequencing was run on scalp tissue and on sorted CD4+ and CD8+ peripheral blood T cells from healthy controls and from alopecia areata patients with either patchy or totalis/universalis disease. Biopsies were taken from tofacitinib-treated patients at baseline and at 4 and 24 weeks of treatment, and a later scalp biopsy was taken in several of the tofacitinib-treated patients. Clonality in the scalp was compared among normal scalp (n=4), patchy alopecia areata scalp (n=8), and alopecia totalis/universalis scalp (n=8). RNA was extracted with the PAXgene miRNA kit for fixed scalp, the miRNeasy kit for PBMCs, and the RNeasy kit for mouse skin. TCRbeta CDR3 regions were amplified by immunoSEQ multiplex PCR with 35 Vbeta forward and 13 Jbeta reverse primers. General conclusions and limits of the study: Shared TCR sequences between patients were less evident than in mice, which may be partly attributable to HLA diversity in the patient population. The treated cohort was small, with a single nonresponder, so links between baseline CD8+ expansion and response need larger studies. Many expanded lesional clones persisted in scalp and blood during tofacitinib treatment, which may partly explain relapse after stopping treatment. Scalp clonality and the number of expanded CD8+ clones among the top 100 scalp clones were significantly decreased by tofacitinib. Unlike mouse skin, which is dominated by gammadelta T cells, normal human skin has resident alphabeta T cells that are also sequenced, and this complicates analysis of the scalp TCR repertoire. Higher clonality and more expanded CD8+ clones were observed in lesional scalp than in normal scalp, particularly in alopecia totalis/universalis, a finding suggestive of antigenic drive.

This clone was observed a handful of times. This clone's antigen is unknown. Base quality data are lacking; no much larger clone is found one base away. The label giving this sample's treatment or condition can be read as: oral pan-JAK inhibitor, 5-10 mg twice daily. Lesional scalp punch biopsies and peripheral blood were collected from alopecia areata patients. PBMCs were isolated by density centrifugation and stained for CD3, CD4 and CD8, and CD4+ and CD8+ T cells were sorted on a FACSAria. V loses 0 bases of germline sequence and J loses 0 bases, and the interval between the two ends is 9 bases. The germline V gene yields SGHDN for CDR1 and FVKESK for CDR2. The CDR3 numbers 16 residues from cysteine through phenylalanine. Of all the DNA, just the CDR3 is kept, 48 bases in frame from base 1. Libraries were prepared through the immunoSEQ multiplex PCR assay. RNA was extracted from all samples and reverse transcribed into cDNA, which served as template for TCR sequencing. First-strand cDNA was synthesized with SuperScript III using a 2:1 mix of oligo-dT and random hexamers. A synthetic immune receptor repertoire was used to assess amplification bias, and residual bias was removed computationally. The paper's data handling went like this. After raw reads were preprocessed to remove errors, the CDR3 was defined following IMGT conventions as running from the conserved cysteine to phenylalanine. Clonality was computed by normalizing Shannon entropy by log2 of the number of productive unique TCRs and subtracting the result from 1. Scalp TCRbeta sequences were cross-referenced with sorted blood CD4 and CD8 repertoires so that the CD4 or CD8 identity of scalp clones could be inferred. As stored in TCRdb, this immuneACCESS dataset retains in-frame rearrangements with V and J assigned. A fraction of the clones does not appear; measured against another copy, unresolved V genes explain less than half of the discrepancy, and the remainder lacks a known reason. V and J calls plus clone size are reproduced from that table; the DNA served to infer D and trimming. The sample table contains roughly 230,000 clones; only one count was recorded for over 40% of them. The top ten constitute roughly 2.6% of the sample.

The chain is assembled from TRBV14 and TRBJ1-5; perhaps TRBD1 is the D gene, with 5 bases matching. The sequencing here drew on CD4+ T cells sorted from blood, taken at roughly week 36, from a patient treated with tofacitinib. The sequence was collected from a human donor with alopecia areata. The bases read TGTGCCAGCAGCCAAGATTGGGGGGATAGCAATCAGCCCCAGCATTTT. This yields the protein CASSQDWGDSNQPQHF.